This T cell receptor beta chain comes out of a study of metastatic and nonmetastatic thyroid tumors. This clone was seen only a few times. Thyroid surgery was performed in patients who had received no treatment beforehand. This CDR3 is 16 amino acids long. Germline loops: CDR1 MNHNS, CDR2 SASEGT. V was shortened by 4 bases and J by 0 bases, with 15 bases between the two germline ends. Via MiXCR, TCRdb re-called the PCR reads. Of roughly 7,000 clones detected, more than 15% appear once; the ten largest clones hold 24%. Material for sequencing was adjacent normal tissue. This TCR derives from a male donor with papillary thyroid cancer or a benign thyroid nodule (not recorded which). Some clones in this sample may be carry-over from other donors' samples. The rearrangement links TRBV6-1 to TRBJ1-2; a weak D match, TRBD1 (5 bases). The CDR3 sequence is CASSATQGLANYGYTF. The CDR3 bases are TGTGCCAGCAGTGCAACCCAGGGCTTAGCTAACTATGGCTACACCTTC.